The entry below describes one T cell receptor (beta chain). What it binds is not known. Profiling relied on immunoSEQ multiplex PCR, and the TCRdb table lists in-frame clones only, not all of them. The sample records around 76,000 clones, 70% to 90% being singletons. This sample stems from a study of OX40 agonist ivuxolimab in advanced cancers. The V end lost 3 bases, the J end lost 0 bases, and 25 bases lay between the germline ends. This CDR3 has 20 amino acids. The V gene's germline CDR1 is SGHVS and CDR2 FNYEAQ. Patients had blood sampled at baseline and again on cycle 4 day 1 and cycle 7 day 1. Study-wide findings and caveats: CD4+ T cells averaged fewer expanded clones than CD8+ T cells. Certain nonresponders likewise exhibited a low normalized T-cell clonal expansion. Within 6 weeks, CD4+ and CD8+ blood T cells expanded clonally at 0.1 to 3.0 mg/kg.

The source of this sequence is an adult with an advanced solid tumor such as melanoma, head and neck, liver or kidney cancer. Sequences were derived from CD4+ or CD8+ T cells sorted from blood, sampled in a trial of the OX40 agonist ivuxolimab. The chain couples TRBV7-6 to TRBJ2-3; either TRBD1 or TRBD2 may fit D (5 bases each). The CDR3 loop reads CASSLGWGSAHSVSTDTQYF. CDR3 in DNA: TGTGCCAGCAGCTTGGGCTGGGGGAGTGCTCACTCCGTCAGCACAGATACGCAGTATTTT.